This T cell receptor (beta chain) appears in the sequencing data of a study of shared T cell receptors in the human thymus. Clones were read by immunoSEQ multiplex PCR, and TCRdb kept only the in-frame ones, dropping some. This sample has 650,000 to 950,000 clones, with 80% to 90% found just once. With 3 bases removed from V and 0 bases from J, the gap between germline ends came to 13 bases. CDR3 size: 16 residues. In germline, CDR1 is SGHRS, CDR2 YFSETQ. These data also formed part of another study, on human thymus T cells.

The J gene is TRBJ1-3, the V gene TRBV5-1; D possibly corresponds to TRBD1 (5 bases). Material: thymocytes. The sequence came from a girl in the first two years of life with a congenital heart defect. CDR3 region: CASSSTQGLSGNTIYF. CDR3 nucleotides: TGCGCCAGCAGCTCGACCCAGGGCCTCTCTGGAAACACCATATATTTT.